This note documents a single T cell receptor beta chain sequence. TCRdb keeps only in-frame clones here, not all; method: immunoSEQ multiplex PCR. The sample contains about 100,000 clones, more than 85% of which appear only once. Trimming cost V 4 bases and J 9 bases; bases outside gene matches: 15. This CDR3 is built from 17 residues. The V gene's germline CDR1 is LGHNA and CDR2 YNFKEQ. This record comes from a study of control samples from healthy donors and cancer patients. The rearrangement joins TRBV4-2 to TRBJ2-5; TRBD2 agrees at 12 bases. The sequenced sample consisted of blood. The sequence derives from a woman aged 45-65 years in good health. The CDR3 sequence: CASSPYSGLAGTPAQYF. CDR3 coding DNA: TGTGCCAGCAGCCCCTACTCCGGACTAGCGGGAACACCAGCCCAGTACTTC.